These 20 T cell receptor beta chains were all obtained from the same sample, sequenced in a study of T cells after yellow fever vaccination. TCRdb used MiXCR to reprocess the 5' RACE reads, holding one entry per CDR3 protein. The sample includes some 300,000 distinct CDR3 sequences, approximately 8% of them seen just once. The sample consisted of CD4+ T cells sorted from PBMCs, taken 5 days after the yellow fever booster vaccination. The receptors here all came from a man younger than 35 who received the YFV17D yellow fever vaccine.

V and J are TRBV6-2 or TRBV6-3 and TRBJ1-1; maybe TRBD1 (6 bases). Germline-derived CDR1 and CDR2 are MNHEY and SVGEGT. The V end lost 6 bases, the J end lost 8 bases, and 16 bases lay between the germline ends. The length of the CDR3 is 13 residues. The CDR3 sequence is CASSLDTDREAFF. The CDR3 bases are TGTGCCAGCAGCTTAGATACCGACAGGGAAGCTTTCTTT.

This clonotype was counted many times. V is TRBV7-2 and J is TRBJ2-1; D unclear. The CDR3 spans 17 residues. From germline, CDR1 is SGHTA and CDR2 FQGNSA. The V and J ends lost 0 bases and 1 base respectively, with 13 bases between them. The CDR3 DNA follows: TGTGCCAGCAGCTTAGCCTCCCTGGCAGGATCCTACAATGAGCAGTTCTTC. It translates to CASSLASLAGSYNEQFF.

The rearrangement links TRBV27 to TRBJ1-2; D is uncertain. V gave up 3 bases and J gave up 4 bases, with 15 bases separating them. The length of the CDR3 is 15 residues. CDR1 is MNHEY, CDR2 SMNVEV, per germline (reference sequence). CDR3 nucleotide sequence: TGTGCCAGCAGTTTGTCTGTACGGGGAGGCTATGGCTACACCTTC. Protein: CASSLSVRGGYGYTF.

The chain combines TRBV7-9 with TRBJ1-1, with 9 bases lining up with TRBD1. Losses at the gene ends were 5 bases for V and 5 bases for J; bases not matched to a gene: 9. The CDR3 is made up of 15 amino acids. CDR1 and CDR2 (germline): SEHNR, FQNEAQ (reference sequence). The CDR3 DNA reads TGTGCCAGCAGCCCCATACAGGGGGCGAGGACTGAAGCTTTCTTT. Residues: CASSPIQGARTEAFF.

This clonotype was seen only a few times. DNA of the CDR3: TGTGCCAGCAGCCCGTACGGACAGGCCGGGGAGCTGTTTTTT. Translated, it gives CASSPYGQAGELFF. The chain has TRBV7-9 and TRBJ2-2; 7 nucleotides align to TRBD1. Germline V CDR1 and CDR2: SEHNR, FQNEAQ (reference sequence). Trimming removed 5 bases from V and 6 bases from J; junction bases left unmatched: 6. The CDR3 is 14 residues long.

The CDR3 is CSCSQRGNQETQYF. The CDR3 DNA follows: TGCAGCTGTTCCCAGCGGGGGAACCAAGAGACCCAGTACTTC. V gene TRBV29-1 combines with J gene TRBJ2-5; 8 bases agree with TRBD2. CDR1 SQVTM and CDR2 ANQGSEA come from the germline V gene. The CDR3 totals 14 residues. V lost 8 bases and J lost 0; bases outside the gene matches: 8.

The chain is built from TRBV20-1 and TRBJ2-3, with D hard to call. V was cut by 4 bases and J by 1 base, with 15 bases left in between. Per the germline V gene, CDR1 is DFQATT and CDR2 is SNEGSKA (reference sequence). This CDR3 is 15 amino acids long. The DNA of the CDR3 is TGCAGTGCTACCCCTGGTGGGCGCCGCACAGATACGCAGTATTTT. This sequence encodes CSATPGGRRTDTQYF.

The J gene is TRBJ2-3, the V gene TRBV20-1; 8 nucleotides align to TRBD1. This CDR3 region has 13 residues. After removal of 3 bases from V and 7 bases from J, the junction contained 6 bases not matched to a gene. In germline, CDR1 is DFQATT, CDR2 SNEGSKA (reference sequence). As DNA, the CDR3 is TGCAGTGCTAGCAGGGGGCGGCCTAATACGCAGTATTTT. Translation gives CSASRGRPNTQYF.

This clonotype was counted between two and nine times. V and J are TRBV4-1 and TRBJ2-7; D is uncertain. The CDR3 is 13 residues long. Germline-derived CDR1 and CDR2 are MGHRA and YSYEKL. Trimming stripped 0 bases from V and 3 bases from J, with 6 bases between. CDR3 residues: CASSQDLRYEQYV. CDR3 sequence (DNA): TGCGCCAGCAGCCAAGATTTACGCTACGAGCAGTACGTC.

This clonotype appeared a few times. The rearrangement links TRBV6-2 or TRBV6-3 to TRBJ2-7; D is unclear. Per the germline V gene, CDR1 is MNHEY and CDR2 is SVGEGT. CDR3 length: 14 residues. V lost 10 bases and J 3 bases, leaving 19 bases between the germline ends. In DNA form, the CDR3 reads TGTGCCACCCGTACCCGGCCAGTCGACTACGAGCAGTACTTC. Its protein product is CATRTRPVDYEQYF.

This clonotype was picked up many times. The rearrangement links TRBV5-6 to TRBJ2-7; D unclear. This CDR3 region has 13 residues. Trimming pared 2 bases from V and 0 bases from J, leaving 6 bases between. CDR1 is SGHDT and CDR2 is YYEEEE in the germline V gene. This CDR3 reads CASSLVVSYEQYF. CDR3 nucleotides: TGTGCCAGCAGCTTAGTCGTCTCCTACGAGCAGTACTTC.

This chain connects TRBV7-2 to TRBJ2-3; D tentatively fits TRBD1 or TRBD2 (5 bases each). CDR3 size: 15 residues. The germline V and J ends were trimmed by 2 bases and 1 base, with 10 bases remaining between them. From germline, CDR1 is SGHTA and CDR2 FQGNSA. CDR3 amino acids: CASSLFQGGTDTQYF. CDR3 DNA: TGTGCCAGCAGCTTATTCCAGGGAGGCACAGATACGCAGTATTTT.

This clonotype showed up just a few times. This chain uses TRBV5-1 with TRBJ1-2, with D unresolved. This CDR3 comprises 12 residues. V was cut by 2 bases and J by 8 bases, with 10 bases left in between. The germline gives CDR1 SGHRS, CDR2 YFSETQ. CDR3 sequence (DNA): TGCGCCAGCAGCTTCAACAGTCTCGGCTACACCTTC. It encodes CASSFNSLGYTF.

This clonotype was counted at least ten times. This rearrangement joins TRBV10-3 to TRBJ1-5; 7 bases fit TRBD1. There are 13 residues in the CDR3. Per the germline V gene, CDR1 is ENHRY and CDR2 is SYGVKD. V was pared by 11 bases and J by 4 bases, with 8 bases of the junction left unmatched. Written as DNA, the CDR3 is TGTGCCTCACACGGGACAGATAATCAGCCCCAGCATTTT. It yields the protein CASHGTDNQPQHF.

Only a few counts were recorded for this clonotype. In DNA, the CDR3 is TGTGCCAGCAGCAACCGGGACAGGGGGCGCGATAATGAAAAACTGTTTTTT. Translating it yields CASSNRDRGRDNEKLFF. The chain combines TRBV7-6 with TRBJ1-4, with 12 bases identical to TRBD1. Trimming took 5 bases from V and 4 from J; bases not matched to a gene: 8. Germline V CDR1 and CDR2: SGHVS, FNYEAQ. This CDR3 region has 17 residues. Full variable domain (missing parts from reference TRBV7-6 and TRBJ1-4): GAGVSQSPRYKVTKRGQDVALRCDPISGHVSLYWYRQALGQGPEFLTYFNYEAQQDKSGLPNDRFSAERPEGSISTLTIQRTEQRDSAMYRCASSNRDRGRDNEKLFFGSGTQLSVL.

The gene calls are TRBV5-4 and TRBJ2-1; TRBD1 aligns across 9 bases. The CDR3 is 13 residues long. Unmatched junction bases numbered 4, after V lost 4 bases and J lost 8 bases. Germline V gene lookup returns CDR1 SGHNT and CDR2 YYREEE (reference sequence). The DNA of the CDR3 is TGTGCCAGCAGCAAACAGGGGGCGGATGAGCAGTTCTTC. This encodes CASSKQGADEQFF.

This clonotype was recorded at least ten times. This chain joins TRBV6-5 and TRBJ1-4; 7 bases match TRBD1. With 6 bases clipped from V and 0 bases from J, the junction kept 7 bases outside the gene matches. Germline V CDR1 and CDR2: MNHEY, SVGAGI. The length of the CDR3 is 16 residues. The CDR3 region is CASRRKGATTNEKLFF. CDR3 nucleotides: TGTGCCAGCAGGCGAAAGGGGGCCACAACTAATGAAAAACTGTTTTTT.

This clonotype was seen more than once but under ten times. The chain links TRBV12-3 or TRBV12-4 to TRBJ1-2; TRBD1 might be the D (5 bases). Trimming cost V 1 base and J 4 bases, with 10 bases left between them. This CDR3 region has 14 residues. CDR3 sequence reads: CASSLGGDSYGYTF. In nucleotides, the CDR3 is TGTGCCAGCAGTTTAGGGGGTGACAGCTATGGCTACACCTTC.

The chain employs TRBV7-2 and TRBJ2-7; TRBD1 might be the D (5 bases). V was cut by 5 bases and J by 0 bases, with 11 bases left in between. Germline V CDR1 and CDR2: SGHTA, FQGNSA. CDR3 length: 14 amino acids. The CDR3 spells CASSHFDSSYEQYV. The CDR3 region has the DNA TGTGCCAGCAGCCACTTTGACAGCTCCTACGAGCAGTACGTC.

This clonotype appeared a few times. CDR3 amino acids: CSARLPNVAGVAETQYF. The DNA of the CDR3 is TGCAGTGCTAGGTTGCCCAATGTAGCGGGTGTCGCAGAGACCCAGTACTTC. The chain uses TRBV20-1 and TRBJ2-5, with TRBD2 identical over 7 bases. J gave up 4 bases and V 3 bases, and 17 bases lay outside the gene matches. The V gene's germline CDR1 is DFQATT and CDR2 SNEGSKA (reference sequence). The CDR3 spans 17 residues.